This T cell receptor beta chain was documented in a study of T cells in Graves' hyperthyroidism and ophthalmopathy. In making diagnoses, clinical symptoms, serum thyroxine and TRAb, thyroid ultrasound and orbital computed tomography were all used. Template material for amplifying TCR beta CDR3 regions consisted of RNA transcripts. During a first-round RT-PCR of the TCR CDR3, the HTBI primer set was used. MiXCR was run by TCRdb on the multiplex PCR reads, yielding one entry per CDR3 protein. This sample has about 570,000 distinct CDR3 sequences, with around 42% found just once. Study results and caveats: Blood held most thyroid clonotypes expanded above 0.001 frequency. Ophthalmopathy was identified by the model a median around 6 months ahead of onset.

With respect to this clonotype: Antigen specificity is unknown.

This clonotype was obtained from an adult woman with Graves' disease, either hyperthyroidism or ophthalmopathy (not recorded which). Sequencing was performed on peripheral blood or thyroid tissue (not recorded which).

CDR3 amino acids: CASSLTDRTEAFF. DNA for the CDR3: TGTGCCAGCAGCTTAACGGATAGAACTGAAGCTTTCTTT. The V gene is TRBV7-3, the J gene TRBJ1-1; no definite D call. V was pared by 0 bases and J by 5 bases, with 7 bases between. Germline loops: CDR1 SGHTA, CDR2 FQGTGA. The CDR3 is 13 amino acids.